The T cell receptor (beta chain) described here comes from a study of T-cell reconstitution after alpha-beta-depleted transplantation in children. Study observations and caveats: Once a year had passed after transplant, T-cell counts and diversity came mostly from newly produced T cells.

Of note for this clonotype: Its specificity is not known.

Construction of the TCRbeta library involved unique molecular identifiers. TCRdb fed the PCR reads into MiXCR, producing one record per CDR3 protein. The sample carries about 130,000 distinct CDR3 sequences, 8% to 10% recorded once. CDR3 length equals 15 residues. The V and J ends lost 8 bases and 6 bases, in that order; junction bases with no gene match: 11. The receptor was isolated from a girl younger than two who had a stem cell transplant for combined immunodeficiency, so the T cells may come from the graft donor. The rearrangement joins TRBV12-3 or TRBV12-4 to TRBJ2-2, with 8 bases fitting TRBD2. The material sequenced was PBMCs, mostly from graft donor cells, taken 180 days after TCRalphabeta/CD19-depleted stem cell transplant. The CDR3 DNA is TGTGCCAGCCGGTATAGGGGTAGCGGGGCCGGGGAGCTGTTTTTT. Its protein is CASRYRGSGAGELFF.